This T cell receptor beta chain was obtained from a study of blood T cell repertoires in COVID-19. The junction had 14 bases not matched to a gene; V was cut back by 9 bases and J by 1 base. In germline, CDR1 is SGHNT, CDR2 YYREEE (reference sequence). CDR3 size: 16 residues. This clone was counted a single time. Sequencing was performed with immunoSEQ multiplex PCR; in TCRdb, only in-frame clones are kept and a portion is missing. The table has 150,000 to 160,000 clones, roughly nine tenths seen once. The sequence came from a middle-aged man with acute or convalescent COVID-19. The rearrangement links TRBV5-4 to TRBJ2-5, with TRBD2 matching over 8 bases. Sequenced material: peripheral blood. The CDR3 spells CATKEDSGIGQETQYF. CDR3 coding DNA: TGTGCCACCAAAGAGGATAGCGGGATTGGCCAAGAGACCCAGTACTTC.